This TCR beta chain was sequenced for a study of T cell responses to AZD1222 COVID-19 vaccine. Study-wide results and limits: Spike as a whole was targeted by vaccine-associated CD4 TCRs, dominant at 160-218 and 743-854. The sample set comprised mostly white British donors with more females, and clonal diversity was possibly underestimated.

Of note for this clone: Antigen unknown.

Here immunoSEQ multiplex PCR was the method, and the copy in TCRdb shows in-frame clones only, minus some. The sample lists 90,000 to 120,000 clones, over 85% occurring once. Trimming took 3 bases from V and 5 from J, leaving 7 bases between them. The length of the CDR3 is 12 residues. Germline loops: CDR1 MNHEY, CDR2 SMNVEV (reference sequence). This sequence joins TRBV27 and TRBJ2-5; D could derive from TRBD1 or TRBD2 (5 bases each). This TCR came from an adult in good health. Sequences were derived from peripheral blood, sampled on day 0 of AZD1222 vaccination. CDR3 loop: CASSLRGETQYF. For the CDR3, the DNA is TGTGCCAGCAGTTTGAGGGGTGAGACCCAGTACTTC.